The next 12 T cell receptor beta chains were all read from a single sample in a study of T cells after posttransplantation cyclophosphamide. Data came from immunoSEQ multiplex PCR; TCRdb stores just in-frame clones and leaves some out. The data hold about 32,000 clones, with roughly 89% observed a single time. Material: PBMCs. These receptors all stem from a woman between 40 and 50 years old with a blood cancer, CMV-positive, and with a related stem cell donor.

The V and J genes are TRBV29-1 and TRBJ2-1; D remains unclear. This CDR3 has 13 residues. V was pared by 4 bases and J by 0 bases, with 7 bases between. CDR1 and CDR2 (germline): SQVTM, ANQGSEA. As DNA, the CDR3 is TGCAGCGTTGGACTCAACTCCTACAATGAGCAGTTCTTC. Protein sequence: CSVGLNSYNEQFF.

The chain is built from TRBV27 and TRBJ2-2; 11 bases line up with TRBD2. CDR3 length equals 15 residues. Germline V gives CDR1 MNHEY, CDR2 SMNVEV (reference sequence). J was trimmed by 6 bases and V by 3 bases; bases with no gene match: 3. The CDR3 nucleotides read TGTGCCAGCAGTTTGGTAGCGGGGGGGTCCGGGGAGCTGTTTTTT. Its protein is CASSLVAGGSGELFF.

The V call is TRBV28, the J call TRBJ1-2; 9 bases are a match to TRBD1. CDR1 is MDHEN and CDR2 is SYDVKM in the germline V gene. Losses at the gene ends were 5 bases for V and 5 bases for J; bases not matched to a gene: 6. This CDR3 is built from 14 residues. The CDR3 spells CASSGGTGQYGYTF. The CDR3 DNA reads TGTGCCAGCAGTGGGGGGACAGGGCAATATGGCTACACCTTC.

The chain uses TRBV19 and TRBJ1-4, with TRBD1 as a possible D gene (6 bases). The CDR3 runs 13 residues. Trimming took 2 bases from V and 6 from J, leaving 7 bases between them. Germline lookup yields CDR1 LNHDA and CDR2 SQIVND (reference sequence). The CDR3 DNA reads TGTGCCAGTAGTATAAACAGGGATGAAAAACTGTTTTTT. Residues: CASSINRDEKLFF.

V is TRBV18 and J is TRBJ2-3; D possibly corresponds to TRBD2 (5 bases). This CDR3 comprises 15 residues. In germline, CDR1 is KGHSH, CDR2 LQKENI. The germline V and J ends were trimmed by 4 bases and 2 bases, with 13 bases remaining between them. The CDR3 protein is CASSRGQDFTDTQYF. CDR3 DNA sequence: TGTGCCAGCTCACGCGGTCAGGACTTCACAGATACGCAGTATTTT.

The J gene is TRBJ1-2, the V gene TRBV6-5; D might be TRBD1 (6 bases). This CDR3 is 13 amino acids long. Germline V gene data show CDR1 as MNHEY and CDR2 as SVGAGI. V was shortened by 6 bases and J by 4 bases, with 12 bases between the two germline ends. CDR3 sequence: CASRRSDSYGYTF. The CDR3 DNA is TGTGCCAGCAGACGATCGGACAGCTATGGCTACACCTTC.

The gene calls are TRBV4-1 and TRBJ1-2; D might be TRBD1 (5 bases). Trimming stripped 1 base from V and 1 base from J, with 10 bases between. CDR1 MGHRA and CDR2 YSYEKL come from the germline V gene. The CDR3 runs 15 residues. As DNA, the CDR3 is TGCGCCAGCAGCCAAGCCACAGGTCGTAACTATGGCTACACCTTC. It translates to CASSQATGRNYGYTF.

V gene TRBV15 combines with J gene TRBJ2-1; maybe TRBD2 (5 bases). V was clipped by 0 bases and J by 3 bases, with 9 bases between them. The CDR3 consists of 15 residues. CDR1 is LNHNV and CDR2 is YYDKDF in the germline V gene (reference sequence). CDR3 region: CATSRDRGGYNEQFF. CDR3 nucleotide sequence: TGTGCCACCAGCAGAGATCGTGGAGGCTACAATGAGCAGTTCTTC.

This sequence joins TRBV5-6 and TRBJ2-3; 9 nucleotides align to TRBD2. V lost 1 base and J lost 1; bases outside the gene matches: 7. The CDR3 has 17 amino acids. Germline values: CDR1 SGHDT, CDR2 YYEEEE. CDR3 nucleotides: TGTGCCAGCAGCTTGTACTGGAAGCGGGGGGGCACAGATACGCAGTATTTT. Protein product: CASSLYWKRGGTDTQYF.

V and J are TRBV11-2 and TRBJ2-1; 8 bases fit TRBD2. J gave up 8 bases and V 5 bases, and 11 bases lay outside the gene matches. Per germline, CDR1 SGHAT and CDR2 FQNNGV. CDR3 size: 15 residues. CDR3 amino acids: CASSPLSGGGDEQFF. The CDR3, as DNA: TGTGCCAGCAGCCCCCTAAGCGGGGGAGGGGATGAGCAGTTCTTC. The entire variable domain, with the rest obtained from reference TRBV11-2 and TRBJ2-1, is as follows: EAGVAQSPRYKIIEKRQSVAFWCNPISGHATLYWYQQILGQGPKLLIQFQNNGVVDDSQLPKDRFSAERLKGVDSTLKIQPAKLEDSAVYLCASSPLSGGGDEQFFGPGTRLTVL.

The CDR3 region is CASSEPRPLNEKLFF. CDR3 nucleotides: TGTGCCAGCAGTGAACCTAGGCCTTTGAATGAAAAACTGTTTTTT. The chain carries TRBV25-1 and TRBJ1-4, with no clear D. There are 15 residues in the CDR3. Per germline, CDR1 MGHDK and CDR2 SYGVNS. The ends were cut back, 2 bases at V and 5 bases at J, with 12 bases in the middle.

J is TRBJ2-5 and V is TRBV27, with D perhaps TRBD2 (6 bases). V was trimmed by 3 bases and J by 4 bases, leaving 12 bases between them. Germline V gene sequence: CDR1 MNHEY, CDR2 SMNVEV (reference sequence). The CDR3 length is 14 residues. CDR3 region: CASSFSSASETQYF. The DNA of the CDR3 is TGTGCCAGCAGTTTTTCTAGCGCTTCAGAGACCCAGTACTTC.